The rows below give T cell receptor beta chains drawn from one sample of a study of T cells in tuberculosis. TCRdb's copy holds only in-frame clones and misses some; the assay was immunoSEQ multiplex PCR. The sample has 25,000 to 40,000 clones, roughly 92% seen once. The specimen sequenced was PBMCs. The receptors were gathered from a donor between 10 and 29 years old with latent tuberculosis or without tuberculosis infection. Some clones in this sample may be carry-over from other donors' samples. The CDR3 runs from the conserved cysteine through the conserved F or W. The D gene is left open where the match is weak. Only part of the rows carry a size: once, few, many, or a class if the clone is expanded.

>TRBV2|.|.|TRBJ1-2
CAKVCLSYGYTF
TGTGCAAAAGTATGTCTCAGCTATGGCTACACCTTC
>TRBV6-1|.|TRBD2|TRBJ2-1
CASMGSGRYNEQFF
TGTGCCAGCATGGGGAGCGGGAGGTACAATGAGCAGTTCTTC
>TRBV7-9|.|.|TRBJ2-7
CASSLVQGPHEQYF
TGTGCCAGCAGCTTAGTACAGGGTCCCCACGAGCAGTACTTC
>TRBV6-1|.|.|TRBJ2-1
CASTKYSTYNEQFF
TGTGCCAGCACGAAGTACAGTACCTACAATGAGCAGTTCTTC
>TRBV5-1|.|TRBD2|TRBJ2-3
CASSLVSGVRDTQYF
TGCGCCAGCAGCTTGGTAAGCGGGGTGAGAGATACGCAGTATTTT
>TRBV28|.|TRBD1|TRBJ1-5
CASGTGGNQPQHF
TGTGCCAGCGGGACAGGCGGCAATCAGCCCCAGCATTTT
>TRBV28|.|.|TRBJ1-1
CASSLVEENTEAFF
TGTGCCAGCAGTTTGGTTGAGGAAAACACTGAAGCTTTCTTT
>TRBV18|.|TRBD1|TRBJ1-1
CASSADRGRRVNTEAFF
TGTGCCAGCTCAGCGGACAGGGGGCGGAGGGTAAACACTGAAGCTTTCTTT
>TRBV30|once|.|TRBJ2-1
CAWSLGPYNEQFF
TGTGCCTGGAGTTTGGGGCCTTACAATGAGCAGTTCTTC
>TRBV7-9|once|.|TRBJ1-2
CASSAGPEGYTF
TGTGCCAGCAGCGCGGGACCAGAGGGCTACACCTTC
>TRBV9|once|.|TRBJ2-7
CASSPSGGSLYEQYF
TGTGCCAGCAGCCCCTCCGGGGGATCCCTCTACGAGCAGTACTTC
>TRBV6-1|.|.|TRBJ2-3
CASSAPGGPQDTDTQYF
TGTGCCAGCAGTGCGCCCGGGGGGCCCCAGGACACAGATACGCAGTATTTT
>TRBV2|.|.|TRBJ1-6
CASSAINNSPLHF
TGTGCCAGCAGTGCTATAAATAATTCACCCCTCCACTTT
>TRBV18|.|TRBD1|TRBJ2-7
CASSSGDSRYEQYF
TGTGCCAGCTCATCCGGGGACAGTCGTTACGAGCAGTACTTC
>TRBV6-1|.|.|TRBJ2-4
CASRDSPAKNIQYF
TGTGCCAGCAGAGACAGTCCGGCCAAAAACATTCAGTACTTC
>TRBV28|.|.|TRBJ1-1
CASSLSFGGTEAFF
TGTGCCAGCAGTTTATCATTTGGCGGCACTGAAGCTTTCTTT
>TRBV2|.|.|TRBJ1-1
CASSAQGGGVNTEAFF
TGTGCCAGCAGTGCTCAGGGAGGAGGGGTCAACACTGAAGCTTTCTTT